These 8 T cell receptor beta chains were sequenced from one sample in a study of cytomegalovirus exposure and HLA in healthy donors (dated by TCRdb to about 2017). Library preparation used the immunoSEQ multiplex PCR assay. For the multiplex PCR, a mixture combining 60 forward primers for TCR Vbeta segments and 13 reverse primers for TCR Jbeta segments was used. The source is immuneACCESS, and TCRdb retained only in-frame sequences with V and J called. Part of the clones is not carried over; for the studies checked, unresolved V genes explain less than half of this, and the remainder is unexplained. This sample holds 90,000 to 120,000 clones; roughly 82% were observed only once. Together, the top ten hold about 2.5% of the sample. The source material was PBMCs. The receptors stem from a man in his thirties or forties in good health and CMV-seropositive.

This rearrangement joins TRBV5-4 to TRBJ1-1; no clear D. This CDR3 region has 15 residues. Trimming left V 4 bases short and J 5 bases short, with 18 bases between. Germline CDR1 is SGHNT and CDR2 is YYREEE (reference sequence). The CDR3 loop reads CASSRIEFGGTEAFF. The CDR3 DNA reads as TGTGCCAGCAGCCGCATCGAGTTCGGCGGGACTGAAGCTTTCTTT.

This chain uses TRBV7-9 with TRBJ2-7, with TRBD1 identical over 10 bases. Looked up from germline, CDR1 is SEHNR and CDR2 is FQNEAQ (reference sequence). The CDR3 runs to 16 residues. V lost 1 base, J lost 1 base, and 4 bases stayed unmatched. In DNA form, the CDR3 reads TGTGCCAGCAGCTTAGGGGACAGGGGTATATCCTACGAGCAGTACTTC. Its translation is CASSLGDRGISYEQYF.

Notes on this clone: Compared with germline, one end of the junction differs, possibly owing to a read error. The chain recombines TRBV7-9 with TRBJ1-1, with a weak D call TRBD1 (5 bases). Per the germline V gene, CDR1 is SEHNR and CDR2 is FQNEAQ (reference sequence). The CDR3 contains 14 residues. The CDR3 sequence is CSSSPSGGNTEAFF. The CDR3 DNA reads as TGTTCCAGCAGCCCCTCGGGGGGTAACACTGAAGCTTTCTTT.

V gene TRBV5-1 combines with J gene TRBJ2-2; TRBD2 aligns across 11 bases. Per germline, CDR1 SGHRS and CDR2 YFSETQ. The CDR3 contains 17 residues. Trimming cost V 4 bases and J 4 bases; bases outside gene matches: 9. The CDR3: CASSPSTSGDPTGELFF. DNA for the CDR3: TGCGCCAGCAGCCCTTCGACTAGCGGGGATCCCACCGGGGAGCTGTTTTTT. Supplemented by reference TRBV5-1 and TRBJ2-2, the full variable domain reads KAGVTQTPRYLIKTRGQQVTLSCSPISGHRSVSWYQQTPGQGLQFLFEYFSETQRNKGNFPGRFSGRQFSNSRSEMNVSTLELGDSALYLCASSPSTSGDPTGELFFGEGSRLTVL.

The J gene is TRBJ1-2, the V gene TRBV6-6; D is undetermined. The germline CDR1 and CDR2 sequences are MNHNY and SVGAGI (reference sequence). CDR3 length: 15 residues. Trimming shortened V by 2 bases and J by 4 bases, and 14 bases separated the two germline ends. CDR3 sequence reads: CASSYEVTSAYGYTF. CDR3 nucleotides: TGTGCCAGCAGTTACGAAGTAACAAGTGCCTATGGCTACACCTTC.

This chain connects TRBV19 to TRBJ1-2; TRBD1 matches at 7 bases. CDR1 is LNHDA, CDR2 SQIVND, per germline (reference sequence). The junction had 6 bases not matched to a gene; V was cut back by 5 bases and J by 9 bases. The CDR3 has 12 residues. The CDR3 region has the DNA TGTGCCAGTAGTCCTTCAGGGGGAAGCTACACCTTC. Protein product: CASSPSGGSYTF.

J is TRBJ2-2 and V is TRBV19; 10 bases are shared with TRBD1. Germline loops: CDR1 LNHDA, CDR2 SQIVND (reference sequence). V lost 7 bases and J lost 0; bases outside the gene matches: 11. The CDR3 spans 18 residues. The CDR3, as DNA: TGTGCCAGTAATAAGGGACAGGGGTTCAACCCGAACACCGGGGAGCTGTTTTTT. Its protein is CASNKGQGFNPNTGELFF. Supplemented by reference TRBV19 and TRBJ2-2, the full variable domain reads DGGITQSPKYLFRKEGQNVTLSCEQNLNHDAMYWYRQDPGQGLRLIYYSQIVNDFQKGDIAEGYSVSREKKESFPLTVTSAQKNPTAFYLCASNKGQGFNPNTGELFFGEGSRLTVL.

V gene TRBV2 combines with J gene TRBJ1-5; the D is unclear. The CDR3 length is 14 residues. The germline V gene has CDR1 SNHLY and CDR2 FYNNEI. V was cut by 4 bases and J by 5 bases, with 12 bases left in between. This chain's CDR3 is CASSGAGRHQPQHF. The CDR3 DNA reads TGTGCCAGCAGTGGAGCGGGCAGACATCAGCCCCAGCATTTT.